This TCR beta chain stems from a study of blood T cell repertoires in COVID-19. Study summary: Sources were T cells, B-cell-depleted T cells, or PBMCs; the material itself was cDNA or gDNA.

Adults between about 18 and 95 years of age took part from 24 US areas. For recovered donors of Cohort 3, there were two negative PCRs, clearance, or symptom resolution. Trimming cost V 4 bases and J 0 bases, with 16 bases left between them. CDR3 length: 17 amino acids. Germline-derived CDR1 and CDR2 are SGHTA and FQGTGA. Authors' methods: Reference gene primer amplification in the assay estimated nucleated cell counts. Data came from immunoSEQ multiplex PCR; TCRdb stores just in-frame clones and leaves some out. The DNA was the basis for D and trimming; V, J and clone size are from that table. The sample yields some 370,000 clones, around 86% seen once.

V usage is TRBV7-3 and J usage is TRBJ1-3; D ambiguous. Input material: PBMCs or T cells enriched from blood (not recorded which). This clonotype was sampled from a woman aged 45-65 years who had recovered from COVID-19. CDR3 DNA: TGTGCCAGCAGCTCCTCGGGTATGGGAGCCTCTGGAAACACCATATATTTT. Its translation is CASSSSGMGASGNTIYF. The entire variable domain, with the rest obtained from reference TRBV7-3 and TRBJ1-3, is as follows: GAGVSQTPSNKVTEKGKYVELRCDPISGHTALYWYRQSLGQGPEFLIYFQGTGAADDSGLPNDRFFAVRPEGSVSTLKIQRTERGDSAVYLCASSSSGMGASGNTIYFGEGSWLTVV.